Listed below are T cell receptor beta chains from one sample, sequenced in a study of CD8+ T cells in alopecia areata. Sequenced by immunoSEQ multiplex PCR; TCRdb stores in-frame clones only, minus some. The sample shows some 150,000 clones, approximately 56% of them seen only once. The specimen sequenced was CD8+ T cells sorted from blood. The receptors shown here come from a human donor in good health. The CDR3 runs from the conserved cysteine through the conserved F or W. A D gene is named only where the DNA matches it firmly. Clone size, where shown, is once, few, many, or a class for clones that have expanded.

clone_size d_call j_call v_call cdr3_nt cdr3_aa
. . TRBJ2-7 TRBV29-1 TGCAGCGTTGACCTGGGTACGGGCTCCTACGAGCAGTACTTC CSVDLGTGSYEQYF
. . TRBJ2-3 TRBV5-4 TGTGCCAGCAGCTTGGATGCGGACAGACCAACAGATACGCAGTATTTT CASSLDADRPTDTQYF
. . TRBJ2-7 TRBV4-1 TGCGCCAGCAGCCCCGTCGATGGGACCTACGAGCAGTACTTC CASSPVDGTYEQYF
. . TRBJ1-2 TRBV29-1 TGCAGCGTTGAACAGGGAGGAGGATATGGCTACACCTTC CSVEQGGGYGYTF
. TRBD2 TRBJ2-5 TRBV27 TGTGCCAGCAGACCAGCGGGAGGGCTGGAGACCCAGTACTTC CASRPAGGLETQYF
once . TRBJ2-1 TRBV5-1 TGCGCCAGCAGTCCCGAGAGTCCCTACAATGAGCAGTTCTTC CASSPESPYNEQFF
. TRBD2 TRBJ2-2 TRBV15 TGTGCCATAGGGCGGGAGGCCGGGGAGCTGTTTTTT CAIGREAGELFF
once . TRBJ1-5 TRBV6-1 TGTGCCACTCTAAAATCGTCGGGACCGAATCAGCCCCAGCATTTT CATLKSSGPNQPQHF
. . TRBJ2-7 TRBV11-2 TGTGCCAGCAGCTTTCACACCCCGGGCTACGAGCAGTACTTC CASSFHTPGYEQYF
. . TRBJ1-1 TRBV27 TGTGCCAGCAGTCGCAAGGGGGGGGCTGAAGCTTTCTTT CASSRKGGAEAFF
. TRBD1 TRBJ1-2 TRBV5-1 TGCGCCAGCAGCCAGGACAGGTCGGCCTATGGCTACACCTTC CASSQDRSAYGYTF
. . TRBJ1-1 TRBV20-1 TGCAGTGCTAGTTGGGGGGCCAAAGCTTTCTTT CSASWGAKAFF
. . TRBJ2-5 TRBV4-2 TGTGCCAGCAGCCTGTACACTGGAACAGAAGAGACCCAGTACTTC CASSLYTGTEETQYF
. TRBD1 TRBJ2-1 TRBV7-9 TGTGCCAGCAGCCCTGGGACAGGGGCGTTCTTC CASSPGTGAFF